This T cell receptor (beta chain) appears in the sequencing data of a study of tumor and adjacent non-tumor tissue in lung cancer. The template was RNA from unsorted bulk tissue. Deletions cut 0 bases from V and 4 bases from J, with 10 bases between. This CDR3 spans 14 amino acids. Germline V CDR1 and CDR2: SGHRS, YFSETQ. TCRbeta libraries were built with three rounds of nested PCR, modified from ARM-PCR. Via MiXCR, TCRdb re-called the multiplex PCR reads, giving one row per CDR3 protein. The sample includes tens of thousands of distinct CDR3 sequences, roughly 60% of them seen just once. The chain couples TRBV5-1 to TRBJ2-5, with D hard to call. The sample consisted of lung tumor tissue. This receptor was taken from a man aged 45-60 years with non-small cell lung cancer. CDR3 loop: CASSLELKGETQYF. Here the CDR3 DNA reads TGCGCCAGCAGCTTGGAACTTAAGGGAGAGACCCAGTACTTC.